The 14 T cell receptor beta chains below were found in one sample sequenced in a study of blood T cell repertoires in COVID-19. Data came from immunoSEQ multiplex PCR; TCRdb stores just in-frame clones and leaves some out. The profile covers roughly 250,000 clones, with more than 85% appearing a single time and around 2.6% taken by the ten largest. The sequenced material came from peripheral blood. The receptors come from a person in their late teens or twenties with COVID-19, enrolled during active disease.

The gene calls are TRBV14 and TRBJ2-5; D perhaps matches TRBD1 (6 bases). V was clipped by 4 bases and J by 3 bases, with 15 bases between them. The germline V gene has CDR1 SGHDN and CDR2 FVKESK. The CDR3 covers 15 residues. The CDR3 loop reads CASSPQGSKKETQYF. CDR3 coding DNA: TGTGCCAGCAGCCCACAGGGTAGCAAGAAAGAGACCCAGTACTTC. The variable domain in full, completed from reference TRBV14 and TRBJ2-5, reads EAGVTQFPSHSVIEKGQTVTLRCDPISGHDNLYWYRRVMGKEIKFLLHFVKESKQDESGMPNNRFLAERTGGTYSTLKVQPAELEDSGVYFCASSPQGSKKETQYFGPGTRLLVL.

V usage is TRBV5-1 and J usage is TRBJ1-6, with TRBD1 matching 11 bases. Unmatched junction bases numbered 2, after V lost 4 bases and J lost 8 bases. The CDR3 extends over 14 amino acids. The V gene's germline CDR1 is SGHRS and CDR2 YFSETQ. CDR3 region: CASSGQGADSPLHF. Written as DNA, the CDR3 is TGCGCCAGCAGCGGACAGGGGGCCGATTCACCCCTCCACTTT.

This clone was seen a single time. The J gene is TRBJ2-1, the V gene TRBV4-2; maybe TRBD1 (5 bases). V was shortened by 0 bases and J by 8 bases, with 17 bases between the two germline ends. This CDR3 region has 16 residues. Germline V gives CDR1 LGHNA, CDR2 YNFKEQ. The CDR3 protein is CASSQDFQAGNHEQFF. CDR3 nucleotides: TGTGCCAGCAGCCAAGATTTTCAGGCAGGGAATCATGAGCAGTTCTTC.

The chain carries TRBV27 and TRBJ2-7, with D possibly being TRBD2 (5 bases). The V end lost 2 bases, the J end lost 1 base, and 12 bases lay between the germline ends. CDR3 length: 15 residues. Per germline, CDR1 MNHEY and CDR2 SMNVEV (reference sequence). CDR3 amino acids: CASSLAEGVSYEQYF. DNA of the CDR3: TGTGCCAGCAGTTTAGCAGAGGGAGTTTCCTACGAGCAGTACTTC.

Only a few counts were recorded for this clone. The chain links TRBV18 to TRBJ1-4; D is undetermined. V was cut by 2 bases and J by 0 bases, with 4 bases left in between. Germline CDR1 is KGHSH and CDR2 is LQKENI. The CDR3 sequence is 14 residues long. In DNA form, the CDR3 reads TGTGCCAGCTCACCATCCTCAACTAATGAAAAACTGTTTTTT. It yields the protein CASSPSSTNEKLFF.

This rearrangement joins TRBV13 to TRBJ2-3; 11 nucleotides align to TRBD1. This CDR3 region has 20 residues. The V gene end was trimmed by 4 bases and the J gene end by 3 bases; junction bases not matched to a gene: 18. Germline-derived CDR1 and CDR2 are PRHDT and FYEKMQ (reference sequence). The CDR3: CASSSFPGQGAYSGTDTQYF. The DNA of the CDR3 is TGTGCCAGCAGCTCCTTTCCAGGACAGGGGGCCTATTCGGGAACAGATACGCAGTATTTT.

The genes are TRBV2 and TRBJ1-3; 8 nucleotides line up with TRBD1. The J segment lost 6 bases and the V segment lost 6 bases, leaving 7 bases of the junction unmatched. The CDR3 is made up of 14 amino acids. Looked up from germline, CDR1 is SNHLY and CDR2 is FYNNEI. CDR3 nucleotide sequence: TGTGCCAGCAGACCCGACAGGGGCGAAAACACCATATATTTT. It yields the protein CASRPDRGENTIYF. The entire variable domain, with the rest obtained from reference TRBV2 and TRBJ1-3, is as follows: EPEVTQTPSHQVTQMGQEVILRCVPISNHLYFYWYRQILGQKVEFLVSFYNNEISEKSEIFDDQFSVERPDGSNFTLKIRSTKLEDSAMYFCASRPDRGENTIYFGEGSWLTVV.

The genes are TRBV5-6 and TRBJ2-7; TRBD2 might be the D (6 bases). Trimming pared 3 bases from V and 11 bases from J, leaving 15 bases between. The germline V gene encodes CDR1 SGHDT and CDR2 YYEEEE. The CDR3 is 12 amino acids. The DNA of the CDR3 is TGTGCCAGCAGCTCGCCGGCGGGGCGGAAGTACTTC. Translating it yields CASSSPAGRKYF.

In this sample, this clone turned up once. The CDR3 region has the DNA TGTGCCAGCAGCTTGGGGCCTACGGGCACTGAAGCTTTCTTT. It is translated as CASSLGPTGTEAFF. The rearrangement uses TRBV5-5 and TRBJ1-1; no definite D call. CDR1 SGHKS and CDR2 YYEKEE come from the germline V gene (reference sequence). Trimming removed 0 bases at V and 4 bases at J, with 10 bases between. The CDR3 runs 14 residues. The variable domain in full, completed from reference TRBV5-5 and TRBJ1-1, reads DAGVTQSPTHLIKTRGQQVTLRCSPISGHKSVSWYQQVLGQGPQFIFQYYEKEERGRGNFPDRFSARQFPNYSSELNVNALLLGDSALYLCASSLGPTGTEAFFGQGTRLTVV.

The chain is built from TRBV9 and TRBJ2-7; the match to TRBD2 covers 9 bases. In germline, CDR1 is SGDLS, CDR2 YYNGEE. The CDR3 loop spans 17 amino acids. CDR3 loop: CASSVVSSGRNPTPRQV. The CDR3 DNA reads as TGTGCCAGCAGCGTAGTATCCAGCGGGAGGAATCCAACCCCGCGTCAGGTC.

The genes are TRBV19 and TRBJ1-1; no firm D call. CDR1 and CDR2 from the germline V gene are LNHDA and SQIVND (reference sequence). Trimming left V 6 bases short and J 0 bases short, with 8 bases between. This CDR3 contains 13 residues. The CDR3 DNA sequence: TGTGCCAGTAGCAGTATCATGAACACTGAAGCTTTCTTT. This translates into CASSSIMNTEAFF.

This chain uses TRBV29-1 with TRBJ2-5; TRBD1 matches 10 bases. Trimming at V came to 5 bases and at J to 5 bases, leaving 5 bases not matched to a gene. The CDR3 loop spans 13 amino acids. Germline CDR1 reads SQVTM; CDR2 reads ANQGSEA. The DNA for the CDR3 is TGCAGCGTTAGGAGACAGGGGGCGGAGACCCAGTACTTC. It translates to CSVRRQGAETQYF.

The V and J genes are TRBV4-3 and TRBJ2-1; 7 bases are a match to TRBD1. This CDR3 region has 16 residues. The V gene end was trimmed by 3 bases and the J gene end by 3 bases; junction bases not matched to a gene: 8. CDR1 and CDR2 from the germline V gene are LGHNA and YSLEER. In DNA form, the CDR3 reads TGCGCCAGCAGCCACGACTTTGGGGACAGCTACAATGAGCAGTTCTTC. This translates into CASSHDFGDSYNEQFF.

The gene calls are TRBV27 and TRBJ2-2; 9 nucleotides agree with TRBD2. Germline V lookup: CDR1 MNHEY, CDR2 SMNVEV (reference sequence). Unmatched junction bases numbered 5, after V lost 5 bases and J lost 7 bases. The CDR3 extends over 14 amino acids. This chain's CDR3 is CASSLGLASGELFF. CDR3 coding DNA: TGTGCCAGCAGTCTCGGACTAGCGAGCGGGGAGCTGTTTTTT.